Presented here are 15 T cell receptor beta chains from one specimen sequenced in a study of blood T cells in healthy people across ages. Through a sample-barcoded 5' primer and a J-beta primer mix, a second PCR was run for roughly 7 to 11 cycles. TCRdb called the 5' RACE reads again in MiXCR, with one record for every CDR3 protein. The sample lists 1.4 million or so distinct CDR3 sequences, about 42% occurring once. Source material: blood. The receptors were sampled from a woman between 18 and 29 years old in good health.

The sample holds a few counts of this clonotype. The chain combines TRBV6-2 or TRBV6-3 with TRBJ1-1, with 9 bases aligning to TRBD1. Germline values: CDR1 MNHEY, CDR2 SVGEGT. This CDR3 contains 12 residues. Losses at the gene ends were 2 bases for V and 13 bases for J; bases not matched to a gene: 5. In DNA form, the CDR3 reads TGTGCCAGCAGTTACGGGACAGGGACTCTTTTCTTT. Protein: CASSYGTGTLFF.

The chain combines TRBV7-6 with TRBJ2-5; tentatively, D is TRBD2 (6 bases). The CDR3 extends over 14 amino acids. Germline CDR1 SGHVS, CDR2 FNYEAQ. V was shortened by 3 bases and J by 1 base, with 9 bases between the two germline ends. As DNA, the CDR3 is TGTGCCAGCAGCTTCCGCGGGGTCCAAGAGACCCAGTACTTC. Protein product: CASSFRGVQETQYF. The variable domain in full, completed from reference TRBV7-6 and TRBJ2-5, reads GAGVSQSPRYKVTKRGQDVALRCDPISGHVSLYWYRQALGQGPEFLTYFNYEAQQDKSGLPNDRFSAERPEGSISTLTIQRTEQRDSAMYRCASSFRGVQETQYFGPGTRLLVL.

The CDR3 reads CASSSGPWAYGYTF. CDR3 in DNA: TGTGCCAGCAGCTCGGGGCCGTGGGCATATGGCTACACCTTC. The V gene is TRBV7-9, the J gene TRBJ1-2; weak D call: TRBD1 (5 bases). The CDR3 contains 14 residues. Between the trimmed V and J ends, which lost 4 bases and 5 bases, there was a span of 14 bases. Germline V lookup: CDR1 SEHNR, CDR2 FQNEAQ (reference sequence).

The V gene is TRBV7-9, the J gene TRBJ2-2; D is perhaps TRBD1 (5 bases). V was cut by 3 bases and J by 6 bases, with 14 bases left in between. The germline gives CDR1 SEHNR, CDR2 FQNEAQ (reference sequence). CDR3 length equals 15 residues. The CDR3 DNA reads as TGTGCCAGCAGCTTGGACACGGCGAGACCCGGGGAGCTGTTTTTT. It yields the protein CASSLDTARPGELFF.

The chain carries TRBV25-1 and TRBJ2-1, with D perhaps being TRBD1 or TRBD2 (6 bases each). The CDR3 runs to 13 residues. V was clipped by 4 bases and J by 5 bases, with 9 bases between them. Germline V gene data show CDR1 as MGHDK and CDR2 as SYGVNS. The chain's CDR3 is CASSVGGHNEQFF. DNA of the CDR3: TGTGCCAGCAGTGTTGGGGGGCACAATGAGCAGTTCTTC.

The chain has TRBV15 and TRBJ1-5; D may be TRBD1 (5 bases). CDR3 length equals 16 residues. The germline gives CDR1 LNHNV, CDR2 YYDKDF (reference sequence). The V end lost 4 bases, the J end lost 2 bases, and 15 bases lay between the germline ends. The CDR3 nucleotides are TGTGCCACCAGCACCGATCGGAGGGGCGGCAATCAGCCCCAGCATTTT. Protein product: CATSTDRRGGNQPQHF.

A few counts support this clonotype. V gene TRBV7-8 combines with J gene TRBJ2-1; no definite D call. Trimming removed 3 bases from V and 2 bases from J, with 8 bases in between. CDR3 length: 14 amino acids. Germline CDR1 SGHVS, CDR2 FQNEAQ. CDR3 region: CASSFGIPYNEQFF. The CDR3 nucleotides read TGTGCCAGCAGCTTTGGGATCCCCTACAATGAGCAGTTCTTC.

This clonotype has only a few counts. The chain employs TRBV28 and TRBJ2-1; TRBD1 aligns across 7 bases. The CDR3 covers 13 residues. V trimming: 5 bases; J trimming: 9 bases; junction bases outside the gene matches: 7. Germline loops: CDR1 MDHEN, CDR2 SYDVKM. The CDR3 DNA reads as TGTGCCAGCAGTCCGCCGACAGGGCGTGAGCAGTTCTTC. It encodes CASSPPTGREQFF.

This chain links TRBV20-1 with TRBJ2-1; D remains ambiguous. TRBJ2-7 explains the end of the DNA better; the J call may be wrong. CDR1 DFQATT and CDR2 SNEGSKA come from the germline V gene (reference sequence). The CDR3 is made up of 14 amino acids. The CDR3 DNA sequence: TGCAGTGTAAACCACCGGCATGGGACCTACGAGCAGTACTTC. Protein sequence: CSVNHRHGTYEQYF.

J is TRBJ2-1 and V is TRBV29-1; 9 bases align to TRBD1. This CDR3 has 14 residues. CDR1 and CDR2 (germline): SQVTM, ANQGSEA. With 8 bases clipped from V and 7 bases from J, the junction kept 12 bases outside the gene matches. The DNA for the CDR3 is TGCAGCTTCCTTGACAGGGGGAAAAAAAATGAGCAGTTCTTC. Protein sequence: CSFLDRGKKNEQFF.

This clonotype was seen a few times. The chain employs TRBV4-3 and TRBJ2-7; 8 positions match TRBD1. Germline V gene lookup returns CDR1 LGHNA and CDR2 YSLEER. CDR3 length: 16 amino acids. The V and J ends lost 4 bases and 4 bases, in that order; junction bases with no gene match: 12. The CDR3: CASSPQVRQGLYEQYF. CDR3 nucleotide sequence: TGCGCCAGCAGCCCCCAGGTGAGACAGGGGCTATACGAGCAGTACTTC.

For this clonotype: The junction departs from the called germline gene at one end, perhaps through a read error. The V and J genes are TRBV4-2 and TRBJ1-1, with TRBD1 as a possible D gene (5 bases). The CDR3 has 12 amino acids. Germline lookup yields CDR1 LGHNA and CDR2 YNFKEQ. CDR3 sequence: CANSQGDTEAFF. The CDR3 DNA follows: TGTGCCAACAGCCAGGGAGACACTGAAGCTTTCTTT.

For this clonotype: Just one base apart from a much larger clone, this may be a read error. This sequence joins TRBV4-3 and TRBJ2-7, with D maybe TRBD2 (6 bases). Germline V gene sequence: CDR1 LGHNA, CDR2 YSLEER. The CDR3 has 13 residues. CDR3 DNA: TGCACCAGCAGCCAAGATTGGGGGACTCAGCAGTACTTC. Amino acids: CTSSQDWGTQQYF.

This chain uses TRBV6-2 or TRBV6-3 with TRBJ2-1; D not certain. Germline CDR1 reads MNHEY; CDR2 reads SVGEGT. Trimming took off 2 bases at V and 6 bases at J, with 8 bases between the two ends. This CDR3 is 13 amino acids long. The CDR3 loop is CASSYERPNEQFF. In DNA form, the CDR3 reads TGTGCCAGCAGTTACGAGAGGCCCAATGAGCAGTTCTTC.

In the case of this clonotype: The junction shows a germline mismatch at one end, possibly a read error. The chain uses TRBV20-1 and TRBJ2-1, with D possibly TRBD2 on 5 matching bases. CDR1 and CDR2 from the germline V gene are DFQATT and SNEGSKA (reference sequence). The CDR3 runs 13 residues. Here the CDR3 reads CARVLAPSNEQFF. CDR3 sequence (DNA): TGTGCTAGAGTTCTAGCACCCTCCAATGAGCAGTTCTTC.